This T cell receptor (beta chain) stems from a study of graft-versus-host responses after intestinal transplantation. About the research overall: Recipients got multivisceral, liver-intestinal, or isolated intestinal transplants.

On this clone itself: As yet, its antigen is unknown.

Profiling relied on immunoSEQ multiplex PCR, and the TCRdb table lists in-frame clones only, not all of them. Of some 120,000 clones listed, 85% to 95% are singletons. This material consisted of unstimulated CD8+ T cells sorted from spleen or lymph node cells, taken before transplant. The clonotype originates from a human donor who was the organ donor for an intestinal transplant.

DNA of the CDR3: TGTGCCAGCAGTGATGTCGGGACAGAACTTTTAGTTAGCTCCTACGAGCAGTACTTC. This sequence encodes CASSDVGTELLVSSYEQYF. The rearrangement links TRBV11-2 to TRBJ2-7, with 7 positions matching TRBD1. Germline CDR1 reads SGHAT; CDR2 reads FQNNGV. The length of the CDR3 is 19 residues. V lost 6 bases, J lost 0 bases, and 20 bases stayed unmatched.